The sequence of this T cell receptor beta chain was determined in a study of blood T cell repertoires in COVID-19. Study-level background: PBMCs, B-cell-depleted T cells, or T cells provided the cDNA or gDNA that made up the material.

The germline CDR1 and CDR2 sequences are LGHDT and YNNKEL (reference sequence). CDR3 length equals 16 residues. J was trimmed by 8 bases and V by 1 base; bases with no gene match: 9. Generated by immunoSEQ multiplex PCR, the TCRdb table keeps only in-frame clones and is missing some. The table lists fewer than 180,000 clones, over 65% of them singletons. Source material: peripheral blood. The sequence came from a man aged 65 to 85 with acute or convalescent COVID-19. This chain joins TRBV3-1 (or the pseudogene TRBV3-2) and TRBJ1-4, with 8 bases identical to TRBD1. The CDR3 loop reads CASSQVSGGAREKLFF. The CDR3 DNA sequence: TGTGCCAGCAGCCAAGTATCAGGGGGCGCCCGGGAAAAACTGTTTTTT.